These T cell receptor beta chains were read from a single sample in a study of cytomegalovirus exposure and HLA in healthy donors. Produced via immunoSEQ multiplex PCR; TCRdb's table is partial and in-frame only. The top ten clones hold around 0.3% of a sample with under 200,000 clones, 75% to 90% of them seen once. Input material: PBMCs. The origin of the receptors is a woman in her 30s in good health and CMV-seronegative. Each CDR3 is given with its conserved first and last residue. D genes are given only for firm matches. For some rows the clone size is stated as once, few or many, or as a class when expanded; others skip it.

j_call cdr3_length clone_size d_call v_call cdr3_nt cdr3_aa
TRBJ1-4 13 once TRBD1 TRBV2 TGTGCCAGCAGTGTTGGGACAGATACCTCCGAACTTTTT CASSVGTDTSELF
TRBJ2-3 15 . . TRBV7-9 TGTGCCAGCAGCTCAAGGGGGGGGAACACAGATACGCAGTATTTT CASSSRGGNTDTQYF
TRBJ1-3 14 . . TRBV11-2 TGTGCCAGCAACCCCGGGGTTGTTGGAAACACCATATATTTT CASNPGVVGNTIYF
TRBJ2-7 10 . . TRBV2 TGTGCCAGCAGTGAGCCCGGGCAGTACTTC CASSEPGQYF
TRBJ2-7 14 once . TRBV6-1 TGTGCCAGCACCGGGGGTACGGGCCCACGGGAGCAGTACTTC CASTGGTGPREQYF
TRBJ2-3 16 . TRBD2 TRBV2 TGTGCCAGCAGATTTAGCGGGGGCTTTGTCACAGATACGCAGTATTTT CASRFSGGFVTDTQYF
TRBJ1-2 15 . . TRBV14 TGTGCCAGCAGCCCAAGGATGGCAGGGGTCTATGGCTACACCTTC CASSPRMAGVYGYTF
TRBJ2-2 17 . TRBD1 TRBV7-3 TGTGCCAGCAGCTTAATCGGGACAGCCAAGAACACCGGGGAGCTGTTTTTT CASSLIGTAKNTGELFF
TRBJ2-7 13 . . TRBV2 TGTGCCGGAAACGACAGGGGAGGGCTTGAGCAGTACTTC CAGNDRGGLEQYF
TRBJ1-5 16 . . TRBV15 TGTGCCACCAGCGGGAGCGCAGGGGCCCCCAATCAGCCCCAGCATTTT CATSGSAGAPNQPQHF
TRBJ2-7 13 once TRBD2 TRBV29-1 TGCAGCGTAGGGCGGGGACTAAGTCACGAGCAGTACTTC CSVGRGLSHEQYF
TRBJ2-3 15 . . TRBV7-3 TGTGCCAGCAGCACGACGGGGGGCCTCACAGATACGCAGTATTTT CASSTTGGLTDTQYF
TRBJ1-6 13 . . TRBV28 TGTGCCAGCAGTACCCCAGGGCGAACACCCCTCCACTTT CASSTPGRTPLHF
TRBJ2-3 18 . TRBD2 TRBV5-1 TGCGCCAGCAGCTTGAGGTACCTAGCGGGGGCCAGCACAGATACGCAGTATTTT CASSLRYLAGASTDTQYF
TRBJ2-2 18 once . TRBV7-6 TGTGCCAGCAGCTTAATAGATACCGCTCGGTTGGACACCGGGGAGCTGTTTTTT CASSLIDTARLDTGELFF
TRBJ2-1 13 few . TRBV19 TGTGCCAGTAGTCCCTCTCTCTTCAATGAGCAGTTCTTC CASSPSLFNEQFF
TRBJ2-7 13 once TRBD1 TRBV7-3 TGTGCCAGCAGCCCGACAGGGGTGGGCGAGCAGTACTTC CASSPTGVGEQYF
TRBJ1-1 14 once TRBD1 TRBV29-1 TGCAGCGTTGGTCAGGGGGAGGTGCGCACTGAAGCTTTCTTT CSVGQGEVRTEAFF
TRBJ2-1 11 . . TRBV10-1 TGCGCCAGCAGCTCGGGCAATGAGCAGTTCTTC CASSSGNEQFF
TRBJ1-2 13 . . TRBV5-6 TGTGCCAGCAGCTTGGACAGAAGCTATGGCTACACCTTC CASSLDRSYGYTF
TRBJ2-1 13 once . TRBV29-1 TGCAGCGTTGAAGATCGCGTATTTAAAGAGCAGTTCTTC CSVEDRVFKEQFF
TRBJ2-7 15 . TRBD1 TRBV6-1 TGTGCCAGCAGTGGGGGACAGGCGAACCTCTACGAGCAGTACTTC CASSGGQANLYEQYF
TRBJ2-7 15 few TRBD2 TRBV6-5 TGTGCCAGCAGTTACTCAAGCGGGGGGGCCGACGAGCAGTACTTC CASSYSSGGADEQYF
TRBJ2-2 19 . . TRBV12-2 TGTGCAAGTCGTTTCATACCACCTCGAGGCCCCGAAAACACCGGGGAGCTGTTTTTT CASRFIPPRGPENTGELFF
TRBJ2-1 16 once TRBD2 TRBV11-2 TGTGCCAGCAGCTTAGTTCTAGCGGGAGGGCCTAGCGAGCAGTTCTTC CASSLVLAGGPSEQFF
TRBJ1-5 13 few . TRBV9 TGTGCCAGCAGCGTTACAGGTAATCAGCCCCAGCATTTT CASSVTGNQPQHF
TRBJ1-5 14 . . TRBV15 TGTGCCACCAGCAGAGATCCCCCCGGTCAGCCCCAGCATTTT CATSRDPPGQPQHF
TRBJ1-2 15 . . TRBV6-4 TGTGCCAGCAGTGAAGGGGGGGCCCTTATGCGGGGCTACACCTTC CASSEGGALMRGYTF
TRBJ2-7 12 once . TRBV7-9 TGTTCCAGCACCGCGGGCCTGAGTGAGCAGTACTTC CSSTAGLSEQYF
TRBJ2-5 14 . . TRBV11-3 TGTGCCAGCAGCTTAGGGCCTAGCGCCGAGACCCAGTACTTC CASSLGPSAETQYF
TRBJ1-1 15 . . TRBV11-2 TGTGCCAGCAGCACCAAACAGATGTTGAACACTGAAGCTTTCTTT CASSTKQMLNTEAFF
TRBJ2-7 15 . TRBD2 TRBV7-3 TGTGCCAGCAGCCCCGGGGGGGGGCCGGCTTACGAGCAGTACTTC CASSPGGGPAYEQYF
TRBJ2-3 16 . TRBD1 TRBV5-1 TGCGCCAGCAGCTTACAGGGGGTCGAACCCACAGATACGCAGTATTTT CASSLQGVEPTDTQYF
TRBJ2-7 15 . . TRBV7-3 TGTGCCAGCAGCGTAACTGGGACAAGCGGCTACGAGCAGTACTTC CASSVTGTSGYEQYF
TRBJ2-1 12 few . TRBV18 TGTGCCAGCTCACCACAAGGCGGTGAGCAGTTCTTC CASSPQGGEQFF
TRBJ1-1 13 . . TRBV19 TGTGCCAGTAGCAAAGCAGGGAACACTGAAGCTTTCTTT CASSKAGNTEAFF
TRBJ2-1 16 . TRBD2 TRBV19 TGTGCCAGTAGTCTCCGGACTAGCGGGGGGGCCCATGAGCAGTTCTTC CASSLRTSGGAHEQFF
TRBJ1-1 18 . TRBD1 TRBV19 TGTGCCAGTAGTATAGTCCGACGGGACAGTTATAAGAACACTGAAGCTTTCTTT CASSIVRRDSYKNTEAFF
TRBJ2-7 13 . . TRBV6-1 TGTGCCAGCTGGACTCCGAGCTCCTACGAGCAGTACTTC CASWTPSSYEQYF
TRBJ1-1 13 . TRBD1 TRBV27 TGTGCCAGCCGGGACAGAATGGCCACTGAAGCTTTCTTT CASRDRMATEAFF
TRBJ2-7 16 . . TRBV12-2 TGTGCAAGTCGCTTCGCCGGGACTTTGAGCTCCTACGAGCAGTACTTC CASRFAGTLSSYEQYF
TRBJ1-1 14 . . TRBV5-1 TGCGCCAGCAGCTTGTTCCTGGAGGGCACTGAAGCTTTCTTT CASSLFLEGTEAFF
TRBJ1-2 15 . TRBD1 TRBV15 TGTGCCACCAGCAGAAACAGGGGGCAAAACTATGGCTACACCTTC CATSRNRGQNYGYTF
TRBJ2-1 15 . . TRBV7-9 TGTTCCAGCAGCACAAGGCGGCAACCCTACAATGAGCAGTTCTTC CSSSTRRQPYNEQFF
TRBJ2-7 16 . TRBD1 TRBV4-1 TGCGCCAGCAGCCCGCTGGGTGGGACAGGGGGCGGGGAGCAGTACTTC CASSPLGGTGGGEQYF
TRBJ2-7 13 . TRBD2 TRBV29-1 TGCAGCGTTGGTAGTAGCGGGAGCTACGAGCAGTACTTC CSVGSSGSYEQYF
TRBJ2-5 14 . . TRBV28 TGTGCCAGCAGCACCGGGGGGCCCCATGAGACCCAGTACTTC CASSTGGPHETQYF
TRBJ2-3 18 . TRBD2 TRBV7-9 TGTGCCAGCAGCTTAGTACTAGCGGGGGACCTTAGCACAGATACGCAGTATTTT CASSLVLAGDLSTDTQYF
TRBJ1-1 14 . TRBD1 TRBV7-9 TGTGCCAGCAGCTCCCCCGCAGGGGGAACTGAAGCTTTCTTT CASSSPAGGTEAFF
TRBJ1-5 16 . . TRBV15 TGTGCCACCAGCAGCGGGGGTGGGCAGGGTCGTCAGCCCCAGCATTTT CATSSGGGQGRQPQHF
TRBJ2-1 18 . TRBD2 TRBV27 TGTGCCAGCAGGCGAGGTACTAGCGGGACCTTTACCTACAATGAGCAGTTCTTC CASRRGTSGTFTYNEQFF
TRBJ2-6 15 once . TRBV6-5 TGTGCCAGTCAGGGGGGAGTATCTGGGGCCAACGTCCTGACTTTC CASQGGVSGANVLTF